The 23 T cell receptor beta chains presented below share a single source sample, sequenced in a study of cytomegalovirus exposure and HLA in healthy donors. Primers included in the PCR were 60 Vbeta and 13 Jbeta primers. Method: immunoSEQ multiplex PCR; TCRdb's copy keeps in-frame clones and lacks some. The table records around 140,000 clones, about four fifths of them present only once. The sequenced material came from PBMCs. Source of these receptors: a male donor in good health and CMV-seronegative.

There are a few counts of this clone. The V gene is TRBV6-1, the J gene TRBJ1-3; TRBD1 matches 8 bases. Germline CDR1 is MNHNS and CDR2 is SASEGT. CDR3 length: 14 residues. Trimming removed 6 bases from V and 6 bases from J; junction bases left unmatched: 7. In DNA form, the CDR3 reads TGTGCCAGCAGCGGCCGGACAGGGCAAAACACCATATATTTT. Translating gives CASSGRTGQNTIYF.

The chain couples TRBV5-4 to TRBJ1-1, with no clear D. The CDR3 has 15 amino acids. Looked up from germline, CDR1 is SGHNT and CDR2 is YYREEE (reference sequence). The V and J ends lost 0 bases and 4 bases respectively, with 13 bases between them. The CDR3 sequence: CASSLGAEIGTEAFF. The CDR3 DNA is TGTGCCAGCAGCTTGGGGGCCGAGATTGGCACTGAAGCTTTCTTT.

This chain links TRBV19 with TRBJ1-4, with 7 bases lining up with TRBD1. The V and J ends lost 5 bases and 5 bases, in that order; junction bases with no gene match: 8. Per the germline V gene, CDR1 is LNHDA and CDR2 is SQIVND (reference sequence). CDR3 length equals 15 residues. The CDR3 spells CASSSRQGSNEKLFF. The CDR3, as DNA: TGTGCCAGTAGTTCCAGACAGGGTTCGAATGAAAAACTGTTTTTT.

J is TRBJ2-3 and V is TRBV9, with TRBD2 identical over 10 bases. The J segment lost 0 bases and the V segment lost 1 base, leaving 14 bases of the junction unmatched. Germline V gene data show CDR1 as SGDLS and CDR2 as YYNGEE. The CDR3 spans 20 residues. For the CDR3, the DNA is TGTGCCAGCAGCGTATCAGCTAGCGGGGGTTCCCTCTCTAGCACAGATACGCAGTATTTT. Protein product: CASSVSASGGSLSSTDTQYF.

The rearrangement uses TRBV7-9 and TRBJ2-7; 9 positions match TRBD1. V lost 2 bases to trimming and J lost 5 bases; unmatched junction nucleotides: 7. The CDR3 loop spans 15 amino acids. Looked up from germline, CDR1 is SEHNR and CDR2 is FQNEAQ (reference sequence). The CDR3 is CASSLTGGPIHEQYF. The CDR3 nucleotides read TGTGCCAGCAGCTTAACAGGGGGCCCCATCCACGAGCAGTACTTC.

V is TRBV19 and J is TRBJ2-1; 10 nucleotides match TRBD2. This CDR3 spans 14 amino acids. The germline V gene encodes CDR1 LNHDA and CDR2 SQIVND (reference sequence). The V and J ends lost 4 bases and 8 bases, in that order; junction bases with no gene match: 5. The CDR3 coding sequence is TGTGCCAGTAGTACCCAGCGGGGGGGCTATGAGCAGTTCTTC. Translating it yields CASSTQRGGYEQFF.

The V call is TRBV18, the J call TRBJ1-2; D uncertain. Trimming pared 6 bases from V and 5 bases from J, leaving 10 bases between. The CDR3 has 12 residues. Germline loops: CDR1 KGHSH, CDR2 LQKENI. In nucleotides, the CDR3 is TGTGCCAGCTCCCGAGAGGTTTATGGCTACACCTTC. Translation: CASSREVYGYTF.

The chain couples TRBV7-2 to TRBJ1-1, with D uncertain. This CDR3 spans 13 amino acids. Trimming left V 4 bases short and J 5 bases short, with 11 bases between. Germline CDR1 is SGHTA and CDR2 is FQGNSA. The CDR3 spells CASSSPVGTEAFF. In nucleotides, the CDR3 is TGTGCCAGCAGCTCCCCCGTCGGGACTGAAGCTTTCTTT.

The gene calls are TRBV21-1 and TRBJ2-7; the D segment call TRBD1 is taken from the table without a DNA check. TRBV21-1 is a pseudogene segment. The length of the CDR3 is 18 residues. The CDR3 bases are TGTGCCAGCAGCAAAGAAGGGTACCTTTGGACAGCCTCCTACGAGCAGTACTTC. Protein product: CASSKEGYLWTASYEQYF.

V usage is TRBV7-6 and J usage is TRBJ2-4; TRBD2 aligns across 11 bases. The germline gives CDR1 SGHVS, CDR2 FNYEAQ. V was clipped by 5 bases and J by 5 bases; unmatched bases: 8. The CDR3 is 16 residues long. The CDR3 sequence is CASSASSGGFENIQYF. CDR3 in DNA: TGTGCCAGCAGCGCGTCTAGCGGGGGGTTTGAAAACATTCAGTACTTC.

The gene calls are TRBV13 and TRBJ2-1; D possibly corresponds to TRBD1 (5 bases). CDR1 and CDR2 from the germline V gene are PRHDT and FYEKMQ (reference sequence). The CDR3 loop spans 15 amino acids. Trimming stripped 1 base from V and 2 bases from J, with 9 bases between. The CDR3 coding sequence is TGTGCCAGCAGCTTAGAAGGGGTACCCTACAATGAGCAGTTCTTC. As protein: CASSLEGVPYNEQFF.

This clone occurred a few times. The chain recombines TRBV7-9 with TRBJ2-3, with 8 bases matching TRBD2. CDR1 SEHNR and CDR2 FQNEAQ come from the germline V gene (reference sequence). After removal of 5 bases from V and 0 bases from J, the junction contained 4 bases not matched to a gene. This CDR3 is built from 15 residues. CDR3 in DNA: TGTGCCAGCAGCCGGTCTAGCGGGAGCACAGATACGCAGTATTTT. Translation gives CASSRSSGSTDTQYF.

The chain uses TRBV5-1 and TRBJ1-1; possible D gene TRBD1, 5 bases. The CDR3 is 14 residues long. Germline lookup yields CDR1 SGHRS and CDR2 YFSETQ. Trimming stripped 1 base from V and 5 bases from J, with 12 bases between. DNA of the CDR3: TGCGCCAGCAGCTTGCAACAGGCCGGGACTGAAGCTTTCTTT. Translation gives CASSLQQAGTEAFF.

The J gene is TRBJ1-2, the V gene TRBV4-2; 9 nucleotides match TRBD1. Germline values: CDR1 LGHNA, CDR2 YNFKEQ. The V segment lost 2 bases and the J segment 8 bases; nucleotides outside the gene matches: 6. The CDR3 loop spans 14 amino acids. CDR3 DNA: TGTGCCAGCAGCCAAACACAGGGGGCAGGGGGCTACACCTTC. Amino acid sequence: CASSQTQGAGGYTF.

This chain connects TRBV4-2 to TRBJ2-3; D uncertain. The germline CDR1 and CDR2 sequences are LGHNA and YNFKEQ. The CDR3 extends over 15 amino acids. The V gene lost 4 bases and the J gene lost 0 bases, with 11 bases spanning the gap. Written as DNA, the CDR3 is TGTGCCAGCAGCCCCAGAATATCTAGCACAGATACGCAGTATTTT. Protein product: CASSPRISSTDTQYF.

The chain joins TRBV7-2 to TRBJ1-3; the match to TRBD1 covers 8 bases. Germline V lookup: CDR1 SGHTA, CDR2 FQGNSA. V dropped 5 bases and J dropped 8; count of bases not matched to a gene: 8. This CDR3 is 14 amino acids long. The CDR3 sequence is CASSGQGGSDTIYF. CDR3 in DNA: TGTGCCAGCAGCGGACAGGGAGGAAGTGACACCATATATTTT. Together with reference TRBV7-2 and TRBJ1-3, the CDR3 gives the full variable domain: GAGVSQSPSNKVTEKGKDVELRCDPISGHTALYWYRQSLGQGLEFLIYFQGNSAPDKSGLPSDRFSAERTGGSVSTLTIQRTQQEDSAVYLCASSGQGGSDTIYFGEGSWLTVV.

The rearrangement uses TRBV30 and TRBJ2-7; D possibly corresponds to TRBD1 (5 bases). The CDR3 spans 13 residues. Per germline, CDR1 GTSNPN and CDR2 SVGIG (reference sequence). The germline V and J ends were trimmed by 7 bases and 0 bases, with 13 bases remaining between them. CDR3 sequence: CALMTDSSYEQYF. The CDR3 nucleotides read TGTGCCTTGATGACAGACAGCTCCTACGAGCAGTACTTC.

The chain joins TRBV5-4 to TRBJ2-6, with D uncertain. V lost 2 bases to trimming and J lost 0 bases, with 3 bases between them. The CDR3 length is 14 residues. Germline V gene sequence: CDR1 SGHNT, CDR2 YYREEE (reference sequence). The CDR3 spells CASSLLSGANVLTF. The CDR3 bases are TGTGCCAGCAGCTTACTCTCTGGGGCCAACGTCCTGACTTTC.

The chain links TRBV30 to TRBJ2-3, with D possibly being TRBD2 (6 bases). V lost 3 bases, J lost 7 bases, and 11 bases lay in between. From germline, CDR1 is GTSNPN and CDR2 SVGIG (reference sequence). The CDR3 consists of 12 residues. In DNA, the CDR3 is TGTGCCTGGAGCGATGGGGGGAATACGCAGTATTTT. Protein sequence: CAWSDGGNTQYF.

The chain combines TRBV10-3 with TRBJ2-1; the match to TRBD2 covers 16 bases. With 10 bases clipped from V and 8 bases from J, the junction kept 8 bases outside the gene matches. Germline CDR1 reads ENHRY; CDR2 reads SYGVKD. CDR3 length equals 15 residues. CDR3 in amino acids: CATTGTSGGEDEQFF. The CDR3 DNA reads as TGTGCCACCACCGGGACTAGCGGGGGGGAAGATGAGCAGTTCTTC.

This clone showed up just a few times. The chain recombines TRBV5-6 with TRBJ2-7, with 9 positions matching TRBD1. Per the germline V gene, CDR1 is SGHDT and CDR2 is YYEEEE. This CDR3 is built from 13 residues. V trimming: 5 bases; J trimming: 9 bases; junction bases outside the gene matches: 9. CDR3 sequence: CASSAYRGQRQYF. CDR3 nucleotides: TGTGCCAGCAGTGCGTACAGGGGGCAGAGGCAGTACTTC.

The chain is built from TRBV27 and TRBJ2-7; possibly TRBD2 for D (6 bases). CDR3 length equals 15 residues. Germline V lookup: CDR1 MNHEY, CDR2 SMNVEV (reference sequence). Trimming left V 4 bases short and J 2 bases short, with 15 bases between. CDR3 DNA sequence: TGTGCCAGCAGTTACCGAGGTGGGAGGCCCTACGAGCAGTACTTC. Translated: CASSYRGGRPYEQYF.

The V gene is TRBV27, the J gene TRBJ1-6; TRBD1 might be the D (6 bases). The CDR3 is 17 residues long. Trimming removed 3 bases at V and 3 bases at J, with 15 bases between. Per the germline V gene, CDR1 is MNHEY and CDR2 is SMNVEV (reference sequence). CDR3 nucleotide sequence: TGTGCCAGCAGTTTTGCGGGGGCGCCTAACTATAATTCACCCCTCCACTTT. Translation: CASSFAGAPNYNSPLHF.